The following is a T cell receptor (beta chain) sequence with its context. Its target is not known. This entry is derived from a study of cytomegalovirus exposure and HLA in healthy donors. Findings of the study overall: Accurate prediction of most subjects' HLA-A and HLA-B alleles from TCR beta sequences was reported. Most TCR sequences were uncommon, yet certain public TCRs appeared in many donors. Later, an analysis found that common viral pathogens appeared to be linked with several of the most significant clusters. Highly shared variants forming one cluster were likely a sequencing artifact.

13 Jbeta primers and 60 Vbeta primers were used for the PCR. Sequenced by immunoSEQ multiplex PCR; TCRdb stores in-frame clones only, minus some. The sample has about 150,000 clones, 73% seen once. The length of the CDR3 is 13 residues. J gave up 2 bases and V 9 bases, and 3 bases lay outside the gene matches. The germline gives CDR1 LNHDA, CDR2 SQIVND (reference sequence). This clonotype originated in a woman aged 18-29 years in good health and CMV-seropositive. The J gene is TRBJ2-2, the V gene TRBV19; 7 bases agree with TRBD1. Sequenced input: PBMCs. The CDR3 nucleotides read TGTGCCAGCAGGGACAGAAACACCGGGGAGCTGTTTTTT. Protein sequence: CASRDRNTGELFF.